This note documents a single T cell receptor beta chain sequence. Its target antigen remains unknown. There are no base qualities to consult, and no much larger clone falls within one base. Because repertoires were sampled repeatedly during chemoradiotherapy, clonal expansion in the tumor microenvironment could be followed. This sample is drawn from a study of chemoradiotherapy in HPV16-positive cancers (dated by TCRdb to the early 2020s). About the investigation overall: Functional T-cell assays on cells from two HPV16-positive patients defined candidate HPV-specific T-cell clones and common TCR motifs. The study set out to ask whether T-cell immunity against the HPV oncoproteins E6 and E7 changes over the course of chemoradiotherapy and whether that immunity affects survival. TCR repertoires from more than 70 patients with HPV-related cancers were then used to track the candidate HPV-specific TCRs and motifs.

The paper's findings and limits, for the study overall: The survival association was reported for HPV16-positive patients, and the functional definition of HPV-specific T cells was derived from only a couple of HPV16-positive patients. Improved recurrence-free survival in HPV16-positive patients was associated with expansion of HPV-responsive T cells during chemoradiotherapy. Expansion of candidate HPV-specific clones and E7-related TCR motifs was observed in the tumor microenvironment during treatment, whereas no such expansion was observed for non-HPV-specific T cells.

From the cysteine up to the phenylalanine, the CDR3 has a length of 13 residues. The kept DNA is CDR3 alone, 39 bases in frame from the first base. Library preparation used the immunoSEQ multiplex PCR assay. TCRdb limited this immuneACCESS table to in-frame rearrangements with V and J called. A share of clones is missing; checked studies link under half to unresolved V genes, and the rest is unexplained. This sample holds 5,000 to 6,000 clones; roughly 92% were observed only once. 22% of the sample goes to the ten largest clones. The chain was built from TRBV21-1 and TRBJ1-2. TRBV21-1 is recorded as a pseudogene. Material: blood, obtained from a patient who underwent chemoradiotherapy. The clonotype was recovered from a human donor with HPV-associated anogenital cancer. The DNA is TGTGCCGGGGGGGAACAGCCCTCGTATGGCTACACCTTC. It is translated as CAGGEQPSYGYTF.